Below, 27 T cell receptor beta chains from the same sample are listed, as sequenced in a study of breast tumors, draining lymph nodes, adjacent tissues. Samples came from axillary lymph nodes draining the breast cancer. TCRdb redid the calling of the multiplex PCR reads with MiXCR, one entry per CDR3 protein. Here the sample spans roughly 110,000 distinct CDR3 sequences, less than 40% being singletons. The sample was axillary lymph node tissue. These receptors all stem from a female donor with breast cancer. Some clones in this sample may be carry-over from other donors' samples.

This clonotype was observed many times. The CDR3 coding sequence is TGCGCCAGCAGCCTGGGACTAGCGGATCCTTACAATGAGCAGTTCTTC. Translation: CASSLGLADPYNEQFF. The genes are TRBV4-1 and TRBJ2-1, with 11 bases identical to TRBD2. This CDR3 has 16 residues. Losses at the gene ends were 4 bases for V and 4 bases for J; bases not matched to a gene: 6. In germline, CDR1 is MGHRA, CDR2 YSYEKL.

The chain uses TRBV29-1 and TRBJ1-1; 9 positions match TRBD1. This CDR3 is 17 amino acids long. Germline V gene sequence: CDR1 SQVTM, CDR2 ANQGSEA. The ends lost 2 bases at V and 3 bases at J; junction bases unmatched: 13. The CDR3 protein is CSVELWKLDRGYTEAFF. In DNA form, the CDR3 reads TGCAGCGTTGAATTATGGAAATTGGACAGGGGATACACTGAAGCTTTCTTT.

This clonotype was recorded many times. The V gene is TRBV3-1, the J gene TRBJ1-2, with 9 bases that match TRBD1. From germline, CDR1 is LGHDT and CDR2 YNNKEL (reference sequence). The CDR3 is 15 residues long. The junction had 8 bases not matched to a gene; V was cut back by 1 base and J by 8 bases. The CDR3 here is CASSQVPGTGNGYTF. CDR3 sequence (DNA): TGTGCCAGCAGCCAAGTTCCCGGGACAGGGAACGGCTACACCTTC.

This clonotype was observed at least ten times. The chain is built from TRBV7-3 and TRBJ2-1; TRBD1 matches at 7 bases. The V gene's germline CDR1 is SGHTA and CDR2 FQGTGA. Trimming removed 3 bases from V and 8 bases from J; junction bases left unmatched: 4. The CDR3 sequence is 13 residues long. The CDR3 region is CASSLGQIHEQFF. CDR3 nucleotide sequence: TGTGCCAGCAGCTTGGGACAGATTCATGAGCAGTTCTTC.

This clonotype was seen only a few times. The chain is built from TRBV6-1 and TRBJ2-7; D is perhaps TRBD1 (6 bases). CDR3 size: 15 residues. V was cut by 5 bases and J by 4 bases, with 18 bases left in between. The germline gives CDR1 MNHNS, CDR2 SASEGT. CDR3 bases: TGTGCCAGCAGTCCCTGGGGGCTGGGCGGGTACGAGCAGTACTTC. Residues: CASSPWGLGGYEQYF.

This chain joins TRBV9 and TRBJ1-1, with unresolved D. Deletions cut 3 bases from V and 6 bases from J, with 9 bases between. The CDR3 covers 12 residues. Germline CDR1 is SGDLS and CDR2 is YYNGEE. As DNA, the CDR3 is TGTGCCAGCAGCGGTATACTGGCTGAAGCTTTCTTT. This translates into CASSGILAEAFF.

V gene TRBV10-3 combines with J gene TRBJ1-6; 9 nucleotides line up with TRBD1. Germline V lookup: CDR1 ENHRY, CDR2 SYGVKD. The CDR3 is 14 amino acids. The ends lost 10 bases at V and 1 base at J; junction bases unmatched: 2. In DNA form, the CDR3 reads TGTGCCACGACAGGGGGATCCTATAATTCACCCCTCCACTTT. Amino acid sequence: CATTGGSYNSPLHF.

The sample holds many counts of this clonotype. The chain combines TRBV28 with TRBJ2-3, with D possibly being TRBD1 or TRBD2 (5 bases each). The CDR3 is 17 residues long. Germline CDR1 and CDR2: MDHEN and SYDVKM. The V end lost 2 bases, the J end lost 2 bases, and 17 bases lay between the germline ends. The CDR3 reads CASSLRARGPNTDTQYF. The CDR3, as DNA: TGTGCCAGCAGTTTAAGGGCACGGGGCCCTAACACAGATACGCAGTATTTT. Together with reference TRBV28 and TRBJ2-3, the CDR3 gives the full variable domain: DVKVTQSSRYLVKRTGEKVFLECVQDMDHENMFWYRQDPGLGLRLIYFSYDVKMKEKGDIPEGYSVSREKKERFSLILESASTNQTSMYLCASSLRARGPNTDTQYFGPGTRLTVL.

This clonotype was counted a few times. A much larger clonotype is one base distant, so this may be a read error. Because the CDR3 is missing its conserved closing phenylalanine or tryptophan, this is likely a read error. The CDR3 sequence: CASSQWTGLEQFS. The CDR3 nucleotides read TGTGCCAGCAGCCAATGGACAGGCCTTGAGCAGTTCTCC. The chain is built from TRBV14 and TRBJ2-1; TRBD1 aligns across 7 bases. Germline V gene data show CDR1 as SGHDN and CDR2 as FVKESK. The CDR3 extends over 13 amino acids. Germline trimming cut 2 bases from V and 9 bases from J; bases unmatched to any gene: 4.

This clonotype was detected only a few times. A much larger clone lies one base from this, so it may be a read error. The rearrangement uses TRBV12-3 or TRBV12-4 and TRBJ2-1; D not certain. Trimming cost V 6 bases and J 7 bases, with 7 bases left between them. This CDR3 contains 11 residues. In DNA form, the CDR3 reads TGTGCCAGCAGCGAGGTAAATGAGCAGTTCTTC. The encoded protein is CASSEVNEQFF.

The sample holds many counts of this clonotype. The CDR3 coding sequence is TGTGCCAGCAGCCTGAGACTAGCGGGAAGGTATGAGCAGTTCTTC. This sequence encodes CASSLRLAGRYEQFF. This rearrangement joins TRBV5-6 to TRBJ2-1; 11 nucleotides line up with TRBD2. V dropped 4 bases and J dropped 8; count of bases not matched to a gene: 8. This CDR3 region has 15 residues. Germline-derived CDR1 and CDR2 are SGHDT and YYEEEE.

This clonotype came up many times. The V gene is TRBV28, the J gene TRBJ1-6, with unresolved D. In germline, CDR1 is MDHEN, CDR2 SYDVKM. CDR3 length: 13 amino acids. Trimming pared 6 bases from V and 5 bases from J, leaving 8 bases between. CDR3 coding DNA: TGTGCCAGCAGACGGGAGAATAATTCACCCCTCCACTTT. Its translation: CASRRENNSPLHF.

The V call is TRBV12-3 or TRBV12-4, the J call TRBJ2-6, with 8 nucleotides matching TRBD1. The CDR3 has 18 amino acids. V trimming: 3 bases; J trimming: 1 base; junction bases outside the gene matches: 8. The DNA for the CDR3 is TGTGCCAGCAGTTTCACCAGGGGGCTAGGGTCTGGGGCCAACGTCCTGACTTTC. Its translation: CASSFTRGLGSGANVLTF.

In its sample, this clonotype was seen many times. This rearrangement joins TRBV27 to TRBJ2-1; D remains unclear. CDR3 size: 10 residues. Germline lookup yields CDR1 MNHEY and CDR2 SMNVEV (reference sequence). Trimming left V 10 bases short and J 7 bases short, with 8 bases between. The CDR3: CAIGLNEQFF. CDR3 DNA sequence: TGTGCCATTGGGTTAAATGAGCAGTTCTTC.

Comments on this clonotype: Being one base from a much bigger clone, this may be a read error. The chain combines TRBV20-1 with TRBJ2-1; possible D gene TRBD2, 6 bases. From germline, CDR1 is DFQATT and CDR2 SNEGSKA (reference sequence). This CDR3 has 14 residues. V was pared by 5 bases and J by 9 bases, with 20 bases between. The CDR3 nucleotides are TGCAGTGCTCCCCGACTAGTGGGCAACACTGAGCAGTTCTTC. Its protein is CSAPRLVGNTEQFF.

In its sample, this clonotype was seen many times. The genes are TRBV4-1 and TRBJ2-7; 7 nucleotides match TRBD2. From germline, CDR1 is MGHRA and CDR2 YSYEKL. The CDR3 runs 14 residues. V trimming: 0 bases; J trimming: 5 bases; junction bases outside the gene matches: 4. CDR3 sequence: CASSQDLRENEQYF. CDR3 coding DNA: TGCGCCAGCAGCCAAGATCTGCGGGAGAACGAGCAGTACTTC.

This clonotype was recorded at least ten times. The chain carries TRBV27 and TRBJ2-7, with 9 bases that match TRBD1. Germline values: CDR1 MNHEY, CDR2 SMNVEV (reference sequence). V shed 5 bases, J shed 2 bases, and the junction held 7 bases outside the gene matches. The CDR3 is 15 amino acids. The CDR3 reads CASSQPGQGPYEQYF. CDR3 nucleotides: TGTGCCAGCAGTCAACCGGGACAGGGTCCCTACGAGCAGTACTTC.

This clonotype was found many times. CDR3 in DNA: TGTGCCAGCAGTTACCCGGACAGGGGAGTACATGAGCAGTTCTTC. This codes for CASSYPDRGVHEQFF. V gene TRBV6-5 combines with J gene TRBJ2-1; TRBD1 matches 9 bases. This CDR3 has 15 amino acids. Germline loops: CDR1 MNHEY, CDR2 SVGAGI. V was clipped by 2 bases and J by 8 bases; unmatched bases: 7.

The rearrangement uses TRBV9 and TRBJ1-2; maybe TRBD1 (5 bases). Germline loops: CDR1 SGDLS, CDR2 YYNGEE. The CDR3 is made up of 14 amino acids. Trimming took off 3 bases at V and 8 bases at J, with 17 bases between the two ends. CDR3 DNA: TGTGCCAGCAGCGCTGGAGGCAGGGCCATCGGCTACACCTTC. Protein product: CASSAGGRAIGYTF.

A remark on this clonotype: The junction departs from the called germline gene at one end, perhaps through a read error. The CDR3 nucleotides are TGCAGAGCCAGCAAAGGACAGGGACCCTACGTGCAGTACTTC. It translates to CRASKGQGPYVQYF. This chain connects TRBV20-1 to TRBJ2-7, with 8 bases identical to TRBD1. Germline V gene lookup returns CDR1 DFQATT and CDR2 SNEGSKA (reference sequence). This CDR3 has 14 amino acids.

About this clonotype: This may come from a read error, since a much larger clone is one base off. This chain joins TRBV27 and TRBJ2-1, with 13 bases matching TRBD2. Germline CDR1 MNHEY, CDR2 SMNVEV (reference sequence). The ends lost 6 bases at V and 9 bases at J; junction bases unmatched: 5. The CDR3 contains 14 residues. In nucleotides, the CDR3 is TGTGCCAGCAGACCAAGACTAGCGGGAGGTGAGCAGTTCTTC. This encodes CASRPRLAGGEQFF.

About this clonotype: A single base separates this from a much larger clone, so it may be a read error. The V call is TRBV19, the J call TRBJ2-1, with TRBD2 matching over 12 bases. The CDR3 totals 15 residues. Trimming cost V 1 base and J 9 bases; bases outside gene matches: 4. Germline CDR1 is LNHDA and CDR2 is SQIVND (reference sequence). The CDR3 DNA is TGTGCCAGTAGTATAGGGCTAGCGGGGGGGCGTGAGCAGTTCTTC. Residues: CASSIGLAGGREQFF.

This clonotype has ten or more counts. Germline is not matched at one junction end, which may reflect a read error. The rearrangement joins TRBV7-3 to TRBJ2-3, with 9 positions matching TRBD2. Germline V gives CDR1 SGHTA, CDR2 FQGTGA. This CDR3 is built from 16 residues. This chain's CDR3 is CASSPSSGATTNTQYF. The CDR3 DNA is TGTGCCAGCAGCCCTTCTAGCGGGGCTACCACAAATACGCAGTATTTT. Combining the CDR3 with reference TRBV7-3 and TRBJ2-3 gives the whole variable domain GAGVSQTPSNKVTEKGKYVELRCDPISGHTALYWYRQSLGQGPEFLIYFQGTGAADDSGLPNDRFFAVRPEGSVSTLKIQRTERGDSAVYLCASSPSSGATTNTQYFGPGTRLTVL.

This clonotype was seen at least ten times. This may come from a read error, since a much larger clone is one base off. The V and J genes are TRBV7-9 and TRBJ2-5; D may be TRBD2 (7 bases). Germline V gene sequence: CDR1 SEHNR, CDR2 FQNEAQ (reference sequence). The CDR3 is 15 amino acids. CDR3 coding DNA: TGTGCCAGCAGCGGCGAGAGGGGGGGAAGAGAGACCCAGCACTTC. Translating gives CASSGERGGRETQHF. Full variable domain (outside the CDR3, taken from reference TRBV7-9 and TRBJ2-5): DTGVSQNPRHKITKRGQNVTFRCDPISEHNRLYWYRQTLGQGPEFLTYFQNEAQLEKSRLLSDRFSAERPKGSFSTLEIQRTEQGDSAMYLCASSGERGGRETQHFGPGTRLLVL.

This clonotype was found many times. CDR3 sequence: CASSEGGGRETQYF. The CDR3 nucleotides read TGTGCCAGTAGTGAGGGGGGGGGCCGAGAGACCCAGTACTTC. The chain has TRBV19 and TRBJ2-5, with D possibly being TRBD2 (7 bases). From germline, CDR1 is LNHDA and CDR2 SQIVND (reference sequence). The germline V and J ends were trimmed by 5 bases and 4 bases, with 14 bases remaining between them. The CDR3 is 14 residues long.

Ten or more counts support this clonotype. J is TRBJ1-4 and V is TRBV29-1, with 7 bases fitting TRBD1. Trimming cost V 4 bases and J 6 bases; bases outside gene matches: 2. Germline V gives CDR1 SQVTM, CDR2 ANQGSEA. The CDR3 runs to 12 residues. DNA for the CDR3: TGCAGCGTTGTAGGGGGCGATGAAAAACTGTTTTTT. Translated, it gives CSVVGGDEKLFF.

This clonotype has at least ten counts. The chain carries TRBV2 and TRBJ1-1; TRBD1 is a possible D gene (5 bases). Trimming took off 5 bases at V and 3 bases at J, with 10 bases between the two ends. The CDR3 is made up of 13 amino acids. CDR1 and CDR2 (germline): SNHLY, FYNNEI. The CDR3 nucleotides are TGTGCCAGCAGTCAGGGAGCGGACACTGAAGCTTTCTTT. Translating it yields CASSQGADTEAFF.